One T cell receptor (beta chain) is described in this entry. This entry is derived from a study of blood T cell repertoires in COVID-19. Study summary: The United States, Italy and Spain supplied acute and convalescent COVID-19 samples. In each case, the material was cDNA or gDNA derived from T cells, B-cell-depleted T cells, or PBMCs.

Per the original data handling: Amplification from reference gene primers served as the basis for estimated nucleated cell counts. The protocol was immunoSEQ multiplex PCR, while the TCRdb copy is restricted to in-frame clones and leaves out a portion. V, J and clone size reflect that table, while D and trimming were determined from the DNA. The sample holds roughly 120,000 clones; 60% to 85% are singletons and the top ten take under 0.95%. Unmatched junction bases numbered 13, after V lost 5 bases and J lost 4 bases. The CDR3 spans 16 residues. In germline, CDR1 is MDHEN, CDR2 SYDVKM. The genes are TRBV28 and TRBJ2-7; 8 nucleotides agree with TRBD1. This TCR derives from a human donor with acute or convalescent COVID-19. The donor label of this sample is uncertain. The sample comprised peripheral blood. The CDR3 spells CASSPHDGDRRYEQYF. CDR3 DNA sequence: TGTGCCAGCAGTCCCCATGATGGGGACAGGAGATACGAGCAGTACTTC.